This passage covers 10 T cell receptor beta chains from one sample sequenced in a study of T cell clonality in common variable immunodeficiency. TCRdb's table, derived via immunoSEQ multiplex PCR, lists solely in-frame clones and lacks some. The sample holds some 33,000 clones, and no clone turns up only once. Sample: peripheral blood mononuclear cells. The receptors shown here come from a person between 18 and 69 years old in good health.

This clone was detected ten times or more. The read terminates 3 residues ahead of where the CDR3 ends, so the germline J gene completes it. The V gene is TRBV29-1, the J gene TRBJ2-3; 7 nucleotides line up with TRBD2. CDR3 length: 14 amino acids. Germline V CDR1 and CDR2: SQVTM, ANQGSEA. The CDR3 sequence is CSVEVIRGGETQYF. Partial CDR3 DNA: TGCAGCGTTGAAGTCATCCGCGGGGGAGAGACG.

In this sample, this clone turned up many times. Coverage ceases 3 residues before the CDR3 finishes, and the germline J gene fills in the end. The chain employs TRBV19 and TRBJ1-5, with a possible D match to TRBD1 (5 bases). CDR1 and CDR2 (germline): LNHDA, SQIVND (reference sequence). Trimming removed 3 bases at V and 5 bases at J, with 17 bases between. The CDR3 is made up of 16 amino acids. The covered CDR3 bases are TGTGCCAGTAGTATCTCGGGATCCCGAGGGGATCAGCCC. Translating it yields CASSISGSRGDQP. The whole CDR3 region reads CASSISGSRGDQPQHF.

At least ten counts were recorded for this clone. The missing CDR3 end, 3 residues past where the read stops, is filled in from the germline J gene. This rearrangement joins TRBV19 to TRBJ2-5, with TRBD1 identical over 10 bases. V lost 5 bases and J lost 3; bases outside the gene matches: 6. The germline V gene has CDR1 LNHDA and CDR2 SQIVND (reference sequence). This CDR3 is 15 amino acids long. The CDR3 DNA, read in part, is TGTGCCAGTAGTGGATCCGGGACAGGGGAAGAGACC. Translating it yields CASSGSGTGEET. The whole CDR3 sequence reads CASSGSGTGEETQYF.

This clone was recorded at least ten times. The CDR3 extends 3 residues past the end of the read, so its final part is completed from the germline J gene. This sequence joins TRBV30 and TRBJ1-6; TRBD1 might be the D (6 bases). Germline V lookup: CDR1 GTSNPN, CDR2 SVGIG (reference sequence). The CDR3 is 13 residues long. V shed 3 bases and J shed 5 bases, with 8 bases lying between them. The CDR3 region is CAWRGQNNSPLHF. The DNA read from the CDR3 is TGTGCCTGGAGAGGACAGAATAATTCACCC.

As concerns this clone: The CDR3 end falls 3 residues outside the read, so it is completed with the germline J gene. This rearrangement joins TRBV5-6 to TRBJ2-3; D might be TRBD1 or TRBD2, each matching 5 bases. The CDR3 is 14 amino acids. Per germline, CDR1 SGHDT and CDR2 YYEEEE. CDR3 region: CASSLDRLGETQYF. The covered CDR3 bases are TGTGCCAGCAGCTTGGACAGGCTGGGAGAGACG.

This clone came up many times. Read data end 3 residues before the CDR3 end; the end is taken from the germline J gene. The genes are TRBV9 and TRBJ2-7, with 11 bases lining up with TRBD2. The CDR3 extends over 18 amino acids. Per germline, CDR1 SGDLS and CDR2 YYNGEE. V lost 4 bases and J lost 4; bases outside the gene matches: 16. The CDR3 DNA, read in part, is TGTGCCAGCAGCCCCCAGTTAGGGTCGGGACTAGCGGCTTACGAG. Translating gives CASSPQLGSGLAAYE. Given in full, the CDR3 is CASSPQLGSGLAAYEQYF.

This clone was picked up many times. The CDR3 is cut off 3 residues early in the read; its end comes from the germline J gene. The V gene is TRBV5-1, the J gene TRBJ1-4; D is perhaps TRBD1 (6 bases). Trimming shortened V by 4 bases and J by 5 bases, and 15 bases separated the two germline ends. CDR1 SGHRS and CDR2 YFSETQ come from the germline V gene. The CDR3 is 15 residues long. This CDR3 is CASSPTGTINEKLFF. CDR3 DNA, as far as it was read: TGCGCCAGCAGCCCTACCGGGACAATCAATGAAAAA.

In its sample, this clone was seen many times. Read sequence stops 3 residues before the CDR3 end, and the germline J gene provides the missing end. The chain links TRBV5-1 to TRBJ1-1; tentatively, D is TRBD1 (5 bases). CDR1 SGHRS and CDR2 YFSETQ come from the germline V gene. V was trimmed by 4 bases and J by 6 bases, leaving 19 bases between them. The CDR3 runs 15 residues. The sequenced CDR3 bases are TGCGCCAGCAGCGACGACGGGGGTCCGGGGGCTGAA. As protein: CASSDDGGPGAE. The whole CDR3 is CASSDDGGPGAEAFF.

This clone was seen ten or more times. The read falls 3 residues short of the CDR3 end, and the missing part is taken from the germline J gene. The chain uses TRBV5-5 and TRBJ1-1; 7 bases align to TRBD1. The CDR3 covers 14 residues. V trimming: 0 bases; J trimming: 7 bases; junction bases outside the gene matches: 6. The germline CDR1 and CDR2 sequences are SGHKS and YYEKEE (reference sequence). The CDR3 loop reads CASSLAGTADEAFF. The DNA read from the CDR3 is TGTGCCAGCAGCTTGGCCGGGACAGCAGATGAA.

With regard to this clone: The read ends 3 residues shy of where the CDR3 ends; the end is completed using the germline J gene. The chain is built from TRBV5-1 and TRBJ2-3, with 13 bases that match TRBD2. V shed 7 bases and J 6 bases; nucleotides not matched to a gene: 5. The CDR3 spans 14 residues. CDR1 SGHRS and CDR2 YFSETQ come from the germline V gene. CDR3 residues: CASRTSGSLDTQYF. The sequenced part of the CDR3 DNA is TGCGCCAGCCGGACTAGCGGGAGTCTGGATACG. The whole variable domain, remainder taken from reference TRBV5-1 and TRBJ2-3, is KAGVTQTPRYLIKTRGQQVTLSCSPISGHRSVSWYQQTPGQGLQFLFEYFSETQRNKGNFPGRFSGRQFSNSRSEMNVSTLELGDSALYLCASRTSGSLDTQYFGPGTRLTVL.